These T cell receptor beta chains were read from a single sample in a study of control samples from healthy donors and cancer patients. This table comes from immunoSEQ multiplex PCR, and its TCRdb copy is limited to in-frame clones, with some not included. The table includes approximately 76,000 clones, roughly 88% detected once. The sequenced sample was PBMCs. All receptors derive from a man aged 55-75 years with head and neck cancer. The CDR3 runs from the conserved cysteine through the conserved F or W. Fields, in order: J gene, D gene, clone size, V gene, CDR3 DNA, CDR3 protein. A D gene is named only where the DNA matches it firmly. Expanded clones get a size class; other rows say once, few or many, or leave the size out.

>TRBJ1-1|.|.|TRBV9
TGTGCCAGCAGCGTAGGACCGAGGAACACTGAAGCTTTCTTT
CASSVGPRNTEAFF
>TRBJ1-2|.|.|TRBV19
TGTGCCAGTAGTACAGTATATAACTATGGCTACACCTTC
CASSTVYNYGYTF
>TRBJ1-2|.|once|TRBV5-1
TGCGCCAGCAGCTTGGCCGCAGCCAATAACTATGGCTACACCTTC
CASSLAAANNYGYTF
>TRBJ2-7|.|.|TRBV18
TGTGCCAGCTCACCGGACCACTACGAGCAGTACTTC
CASSPDHYEQYF
>TRBJ2-7|TRBD1|.|TRBV19
TGTGCCAGTAGTATCGGTGCAAACAGGGGGGCCGAGCAGTACTTC
CASSIGANRGAEQYF
>TRBJ2-5|TRBD1|.|TRBV6-5
TGTGCCAGCAGGTTGGGACAGCTCGAGACCCAGTACTTC
CASRLGQLETQYF
>TRBJ1-6|TRBD1|.|TRBV5-1
TGCGCCAGCAGCTTTGCAGGGGGGCAGTCACCCCTCCACTTT
CASSFAGGQSPLHF
>TRBJ2-7|.|once|TRBV11-3
TGTGCCATGCGCGGCAGGCGAACTTCCGAGCAGTACTTC
CAMRGRRTSEQYF
>TRBJ1-4|.|.|TRBV28
TGTGCCAGCAGCATACGTGAAAAACTGTTTTTT
CASSIREKLFF
>TRBJ1-5|TRBD1|.|TRBV6-5
TGTGCCAGCAGTTACTCACAGGGGGCCAATCAGCCCCAGCATTTT
CASSYSQGANQPQHF
>TRBJ1-5|.|once|TRBV27
TGTGCCAGCAGTCTCTCCGGGTTTCACACTAATCAGCCCCAGCATTTT
CASSLSGFHTNQPQHF
>TRBJ2-7|.|few|TRBV7-8
TGTGCCAGCAGCTTAGCTCCGGGTCCAAGCTACGAGCAGTACTTC
CASSLAPGPSYEQYF
>TRBJ1-1|.|.|TRBV28
TGTGCCAGCAGTTTATTAGACAGGTTGAACACTGAAGCTTTCTTT
CASSLLDRLNTEAFF
>TRBJ1-2|TRBD1|.|TRBV6-4
TGTGCCAGCAGTGACTATAACAGGGGATCTAACTATGGCTACACCTTC
CASSDYNRGSNYGYTF
>TRBJ1-5|TRBD1|.|TRBV15
TGTGCCACCAGCAGAGGGGGACAGGGGGCCAGGAATCAGCCCCAGCATTTT
CATSRGGQGARNQPQHF
>TRBJ1-6|TRBD1|few|TRBV28
TGTGCCAGCAGTTTTGCGGACAGGGCTAATTCACCCCTCCACTTT
CASSFADRANSPLHF
>TRBJ1-4|.|.|TRBV2
TGTGCCAGCAGTCCCCGGGTTTGGGGTGAAAAACTGTTTTTT
CASSPRVWGEKLFF
>TRBJ1-3|.|few|TRBV3-1/TRBV3-2
TGTGCCAGCACCGGGGAGGGAAACACCATATATTTT
CASTGEGNTIYF
>TRBJ1-5|.|.|TRBV4-1
TGCGCCAGCAGCCAAAGTGGCGGAGATCTTCAGCCCCAGCATTTT
CASSQSGGDLQPQHF
>TRBJ2-2|TRBD2|.|TRBV24-1
TGTGCCACCAGTGATCCGACTAGCGGGGACACCGGGGAGCTGTTTTTT
CATSDPTSGDTGELFF
>TRBJ1-4|.|.|TRBV29-1
TGCAGCGTTCGACAGTCTGCAACTAATGAAAAACTGTTTTTT
CSVRQSATNEKLFF
>TRBJ1-6|.|.|TRBV11-2
TGTGCCAGCAGCTTACCTAATTCACCCCTCCACTTT
CASSLPNSPLHF
>TRBJ1-6|.|once|TRBV20-1
TGCAGTGCTAGTCGCCCAGGTGGCTATAATTCACCCCTCCACTTT
CSASRPGGYNSPLHF
>TRBJ2-7|.|once|TRBV7-6
TGTGCCAGCAGCCCCCGGACTACCACCTACGAGCAGTACTTC
CASSPRTTTYEQYF
>TRBJ2-7|.|.|TRBV28
TGTGCCAGCAGCCCCGGGTCTCCCTACGAGCAGTACTTC
CASSPGSPYEQYF
>TRBJ1-1|.|.|TRBV14
TGTGCCAGCAGCTTAGGACAGTGGGGCACTGAAGCTTTCTTT
CASSLGQWGTEAFF
>TRBJ1-5|.|.|TRBV12-5
TGTGCTAGTGGTTTGGTACGTGACGGACCATCAGCCCAGCATTTT
CASGLVRDGPSAQHF
>TRBJ2-5|.|.|TRBV6-6
TGTGCCAGCAGCGGGGGTTTGGGGCCCCTTGGGACCCAGTACTTC
CASSGGLGPLGTQYF
>TRBJ2-7|TRBD2|once|TRBV7-9
TGTGCCAGCAGCTTAGTAGCTAGCGGGATGGGCGAGCAGTACTTC
CASSLVASGMGEQYF
>TRBJ1-2|.|.|TRBV6-5
TGTGCCAGCAGTTTGCGGGGTGATGGCTACACCTTC
CASSLRGDGYTF
>TRBJ2-3|TRBD2|.|TRBV30
TGTGCCTGGGCTCAGCGACTAGCGGAATCTAGGGATACGCAGTATTTT
CAWAQRLAESRDTQYF
>TRBJ2-5|TRBD1|.|TRBV6-5
TGTGCCAGCAGTTACGGCAAACAGGGGGCTGAGACCCAGTACTTC
CASSYGKQGAETQYF
>TRBJ1-3|.|.|TRBV6-1
TGTGCCAGCAGTGAACACGAATCTGGAAACACCATATATTTT
CASSEHESGNTIYF
>TRBJ1-1|.|.|TRBV6-6
TGTGCCAGCAGTTACAGGGAGGGCATGAACACTGAAGCTTTCTTT
CASSYREGMNTEAFF
>TRBJ2-7|TRBD2|.|TRBV18
TGTGCCAGCTCACCACCGGGGCTAGCGGGAGGAAGAGGCGAGCAGTACTTC
CASSPPGLAGGRGEQYF
>TRBJ1-5|.|.|TRBV4-2
TGTGCCAGCAGCCAGGACGGGACATATTCTCAGCCCCAGCATTTT
CASSQDGTYSQPQHF
>TRBJ1-2|TRBD1|.|TRBV24-1
TGTGCCACCAGTGAGGGACAGCACTATGGCTACACCTTC
CATSEGQHYGYTF
>TRBJ1-1|.|.|TRBV18
TGTGCCAGCTCACCACCAAGTGGTCGCACTGAAGCTTTCTTT
CASSPPSGRTEAFF
>TRBJ1-5|.|.|TRBV30
TGTGCCTGGAGTTGGGGGGGGGCTCAGCCCCAGCATTTT
CAWSWGGAQPQHF
>TRBJ2-3|TRBD1|medium-sized|TRBV7-6
TGTGCCAGCAGGGGGGACAGGGGTGCGACAGATACGCAGTATTTT
CASRGDRGATDTQYF
>TRBJ1-6|.|.|TRBV28
TGTGCCAGCAGTTTACCCCTCCGACCCCTCCACTTT
CASSLPLRPLHF
>TRBJ2-2|.|.|TRBV7-9
TGTGCCAGCAGCTTGGCTCTTCACACCGGGGAGCTGTTTTTT
CASSLALHTGELFF